This is a list of T cell receptor beta chains from one sample in a study of identical twins. TCRdb fed the 5' RACE reads into MiXCR, producing one record per CDR3 protein. Among about 690,000 distinct CDR3 sequences listed, 21% were seen once. In addition, the sample was reused for a study of T cells expressing NK-cell markers.

The sample taken for sequencing was PBMCs. Source of these receptors: a woman between 18 and 29 years old in good health. Each CDR3 is given with its conserved first and last residue. A D gene is named only where the DNA matches it firmly. Some rows have no size entry. The others give once, few or many, or a class for an expanded clone.

j_call v_call cdr3_length d_call clone_size cdr3_aa cdr3_nt
TRBJ2-5 TRBV12-3/TRBV12-4 14 TRBD2 - CASSLTSGSETQYF TGTGCCAGCAGTCTGACTAGCGGGAGTGAGACCCAGTACTTC
TRBJ2-7 TRBV4-3 15 - many CASSQDPGAGYEQYF TGCGCCAGCAGCCAAGATCCAGGGGCTGGGTACGAGCAGTACTTC
TRBJ2-7 TRBV20-1 13 - few CSARETNRDKQYF TGCAGTGCTAGAGAGACAAACCGGGACAAGCAGTACTTC
TRBJ2-1 TRBV6-5 12 - many CASSQTGNEQFF TGTGCCAGCAGCCAAACAGGGAATGAGCAGTTCTTC
TRBJ2-2 TRBV20-1 14 TRBD2 - CSAGLAGNTGELFF TGCAGTGCTGGACTAGCGGGGAACACCGGGGAGCTGTTTTTT
TRBJ1-6 TRBV7-2 14 TRBD1 few CASRDRVYNSPLHF TGTGCCAGCAGAGACAGGGTCTATAATTCACCCCTCCACTTT
TRBJ2-5 TRBV9 15 TRBD2 - CASSRVAGVQETQYF TGTGCCAGCAGCAGGGTAGCGGGGGTCCAAGAGACCCAGTACTTC
TRBJ2-5 TRBV12-3/TRBV12-4 12 - once CASATLRETQYF TGTGCCAGCGCCACCCTGAGAGAGACCCAGTACTTC
TRBJ2-1 TRBV20-1 13 - - CSARGRSYNEQFF TGCAGTGCTAGAGGACGGAGCTACAATGAGCAGTTCTTC
TRBJ2-5 TRBV20-1 13 - many CSASGTPEETQYF TGCAGTGCTAGCGGGACTCCTGAAGAGACCCAGTACTTC
TRBJ2-5 TRBV5-1 13 TRBD1 - CASSSRGLETQYF TGCGCCAGCAGCTCCAGGGGGCTTGAGACCCAGTACTTC
TRBJ2-3 TRBV19 12 - - CASRILTDTQYF TGTGCCAGTAGGATACTCACAGATACGCAGTATTTT
TRBJ2-5 TRBV6-1 14 TRBD1 - CATRTTGGGETQYF TGTGCCACCCGAACGACAGGGGGAGGAGAGACCCAGTACTTC
TRBJ2-2 TRBV10-2 15 TRBD2 - CASGAGLAVTGELFF TGCGCCAGCGGTGCAGGACTAGCTGTGACCGGGGAGCTGTTTTTT
TRBJ2-3 TRBV5-1 16 - few CASSLGSAARTDTQYF TGCGCCAGCAGCTTGGGGTCTGCGGCCCGAACAGATACGCAGTATTTT